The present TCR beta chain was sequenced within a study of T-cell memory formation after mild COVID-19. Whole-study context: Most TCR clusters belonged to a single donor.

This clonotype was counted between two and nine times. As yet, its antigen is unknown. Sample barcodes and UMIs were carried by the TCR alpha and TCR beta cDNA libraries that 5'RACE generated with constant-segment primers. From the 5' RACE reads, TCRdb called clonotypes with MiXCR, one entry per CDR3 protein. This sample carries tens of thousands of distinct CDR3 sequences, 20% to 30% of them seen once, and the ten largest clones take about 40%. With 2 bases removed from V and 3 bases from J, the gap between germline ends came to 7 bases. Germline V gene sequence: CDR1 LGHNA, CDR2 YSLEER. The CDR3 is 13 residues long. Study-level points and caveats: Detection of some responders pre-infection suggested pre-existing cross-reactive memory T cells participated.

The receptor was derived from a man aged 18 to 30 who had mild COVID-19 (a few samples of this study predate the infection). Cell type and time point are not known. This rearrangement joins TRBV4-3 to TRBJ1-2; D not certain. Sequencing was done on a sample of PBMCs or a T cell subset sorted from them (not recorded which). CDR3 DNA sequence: TGCGCCAGCAGCCAAAGTCGCTACTATGGCTACACCTTC. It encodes CASSQSRYYGYTF.